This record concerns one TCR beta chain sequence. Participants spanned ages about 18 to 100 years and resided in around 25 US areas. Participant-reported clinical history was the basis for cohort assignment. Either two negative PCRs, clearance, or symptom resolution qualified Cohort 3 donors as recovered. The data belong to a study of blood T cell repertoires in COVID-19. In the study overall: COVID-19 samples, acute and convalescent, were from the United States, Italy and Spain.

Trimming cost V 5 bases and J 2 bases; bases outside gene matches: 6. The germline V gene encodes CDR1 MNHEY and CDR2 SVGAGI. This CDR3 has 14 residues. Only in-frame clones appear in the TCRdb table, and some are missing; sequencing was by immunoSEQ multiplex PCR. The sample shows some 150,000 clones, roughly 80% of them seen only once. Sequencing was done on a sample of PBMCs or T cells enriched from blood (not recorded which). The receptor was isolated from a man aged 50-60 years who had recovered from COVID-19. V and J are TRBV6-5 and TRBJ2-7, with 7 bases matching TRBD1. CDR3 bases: TGTGCCAGCAGTATCGGGACAGAACCCTACGAGCAGTACTTC. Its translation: CASSIGTEPYEQYF.